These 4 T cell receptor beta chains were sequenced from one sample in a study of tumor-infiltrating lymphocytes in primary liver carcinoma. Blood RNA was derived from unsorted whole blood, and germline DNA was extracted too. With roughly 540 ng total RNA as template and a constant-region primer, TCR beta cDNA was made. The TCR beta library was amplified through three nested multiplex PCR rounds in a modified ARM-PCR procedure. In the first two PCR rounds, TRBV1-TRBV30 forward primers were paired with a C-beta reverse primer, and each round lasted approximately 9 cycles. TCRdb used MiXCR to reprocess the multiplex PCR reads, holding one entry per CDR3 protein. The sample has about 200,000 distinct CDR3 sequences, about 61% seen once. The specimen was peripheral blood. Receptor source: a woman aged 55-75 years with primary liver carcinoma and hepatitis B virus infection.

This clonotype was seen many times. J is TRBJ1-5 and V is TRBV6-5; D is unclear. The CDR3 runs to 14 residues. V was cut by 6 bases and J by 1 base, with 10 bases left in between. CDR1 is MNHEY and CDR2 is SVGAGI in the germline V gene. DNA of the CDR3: TGTGCCAGCAGCCGTTTAAAAAGCAATCAGCCCCAGCATTTT. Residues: CASSRLKSNQPQHF.

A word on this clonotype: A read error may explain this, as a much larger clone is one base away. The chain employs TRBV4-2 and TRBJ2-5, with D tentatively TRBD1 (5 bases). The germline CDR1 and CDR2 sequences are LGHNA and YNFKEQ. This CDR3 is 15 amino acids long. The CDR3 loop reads CVSSQDLQGQETQYF. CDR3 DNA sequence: TGTGTCAGCAGCCAAGATCTCCAGGGTCAAGAGACCCAGTACTTC.

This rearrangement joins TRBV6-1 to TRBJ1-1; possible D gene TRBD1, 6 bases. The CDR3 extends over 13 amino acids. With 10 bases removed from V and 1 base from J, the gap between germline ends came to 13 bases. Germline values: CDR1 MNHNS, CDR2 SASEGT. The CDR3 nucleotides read TGTGCCACCATCGACAGGCCGAACACTGAAGCTTTCTTT. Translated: CATIDRPNTEAFF.

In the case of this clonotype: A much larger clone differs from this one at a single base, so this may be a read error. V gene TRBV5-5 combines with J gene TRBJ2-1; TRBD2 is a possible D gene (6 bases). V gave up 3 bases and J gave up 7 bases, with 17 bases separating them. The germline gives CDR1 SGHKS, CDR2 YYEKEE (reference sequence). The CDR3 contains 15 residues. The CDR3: CASSSARLRENEQFF. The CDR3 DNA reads TGTGCCAGCAGCTCGGCCCGGCTCCGGGAGAATGAGCAGTTCTTC.